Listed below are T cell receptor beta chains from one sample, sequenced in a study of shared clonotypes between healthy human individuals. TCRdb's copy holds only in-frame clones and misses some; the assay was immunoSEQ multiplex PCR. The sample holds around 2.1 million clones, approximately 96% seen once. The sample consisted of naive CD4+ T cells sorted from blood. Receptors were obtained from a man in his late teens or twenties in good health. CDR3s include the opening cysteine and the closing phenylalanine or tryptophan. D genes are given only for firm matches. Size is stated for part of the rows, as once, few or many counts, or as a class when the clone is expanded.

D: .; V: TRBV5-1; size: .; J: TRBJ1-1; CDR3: CASSSVQGALWTEAFF; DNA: TGCGCCAGCAGCTCGGTACAGGGTGCCCTTTGGACTGAAGCTTTCTTT
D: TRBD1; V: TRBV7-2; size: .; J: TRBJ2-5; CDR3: CASSLGTGVGQETQYF; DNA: TGTGCCAGCAGCTTAGGGACAGGGGTTGGACAAGAGACCCAGTACTTC
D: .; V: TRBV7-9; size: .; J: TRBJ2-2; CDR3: CASSEIGPAGELFF; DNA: TGTGCCAGCAGCGAAATAGGACCCGCAGGGGAGCTGTTTTTT
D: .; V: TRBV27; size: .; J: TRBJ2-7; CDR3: CASSGGYEQYF; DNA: TGTGCCAGCAGCGGGGGTTACGAGCAGTACTTC
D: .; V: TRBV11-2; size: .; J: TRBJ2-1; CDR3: CASSREFPYNEQFF; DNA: TGTGCCAGCAGTAGGGAGTTCCCCTACAATGAGCAGTTCTTC
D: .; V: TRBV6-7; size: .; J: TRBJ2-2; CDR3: CASLTTGELFF; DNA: TGTGCCAGTCTCACCACCGGGGAGCTGTTTTTT
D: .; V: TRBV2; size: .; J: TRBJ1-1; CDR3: CASSWTDTEAFF; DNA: TGTGCCAGCAGTTGGACGGACACTGAAGCTTTCTTT
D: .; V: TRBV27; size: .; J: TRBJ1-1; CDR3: CASSLDRTNTEAFF; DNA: TGTGCCAGCAGTTTAGATAGAACGAACACTGAAGCTTTCTTT
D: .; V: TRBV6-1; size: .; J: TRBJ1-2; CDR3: CAVTAIKDRSGYTF; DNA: TGTGCCGTCACAGCGATAAAAGATCGATCAGGCTACACCTTC
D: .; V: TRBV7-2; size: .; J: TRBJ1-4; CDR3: CASSFAGSTNEKLFF; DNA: TGTGCCAGCAGCTTTGCAGGATCGACTAATGAAAAACTGTTTTTT
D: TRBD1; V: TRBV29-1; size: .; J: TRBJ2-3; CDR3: CSGGGTGGFLTDTQYF; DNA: TGCAGCGGGGGAGGGACAGGGGGCTTTTTGACAGATACGCAGTATTTT
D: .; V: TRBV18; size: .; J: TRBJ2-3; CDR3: CASSPLSPAMSWRMAEDTQYF; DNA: TGTGCCAGCTCACCCCTCAGCCCCGCGATGTCATGGAGGATGGCGGAAGATACGCAGTATTTT
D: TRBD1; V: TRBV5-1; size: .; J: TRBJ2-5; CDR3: CASSQGTGAAPQYF; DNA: TGCGCCAGCTCGCAGGGGACAGGGGCCGCCCCCCAGTACTTC
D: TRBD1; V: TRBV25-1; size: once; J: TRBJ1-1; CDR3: CASSLGQGAPEAFF; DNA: TGTGCCAGCAGTCTGGGACAGGGGGCTCCTGAAGCTTTCTTT
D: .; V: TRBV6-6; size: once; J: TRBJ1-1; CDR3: CASSLQPNTEAFF; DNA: TGTGCCAGCAGTTTGCAGCCCAACACTGAAGCTTTCTTT
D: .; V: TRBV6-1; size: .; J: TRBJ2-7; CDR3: CASILDRNSYEQYF; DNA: TGTGCCAGCATCCTCGACAGAAACTCCTACGAGCAGTACTTC
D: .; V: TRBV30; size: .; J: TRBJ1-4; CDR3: CAWTKGATNEKLFF; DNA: TGTGCCTGGACCAAGGGGGCAACTAATGAAAAACTGTTTTTT
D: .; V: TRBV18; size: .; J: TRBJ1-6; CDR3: CASSPGQRNSPLHF; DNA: TGTGCCAGCTCACCAGGACAGAGGAATTCACCCCTCCACTTT
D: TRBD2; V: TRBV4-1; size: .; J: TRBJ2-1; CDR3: CASGLGLAAYNEQFF; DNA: TGCGCCAGCGGGTTGGGACTAGCGGCGTACAATGAGCAGTTCTTC
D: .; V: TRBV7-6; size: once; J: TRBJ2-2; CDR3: CASSREGRLNTGELFF; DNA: TGTGCCAGCAGTCGAGAAGGGAGGTTAAACACCGGGGAGCTGTTTTTT
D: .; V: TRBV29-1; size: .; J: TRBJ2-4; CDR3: CSVGAAGESKNIQYF; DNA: TGCAGCGTTGGGGCGGCAGGGGAGTCCAAAAACATTCAGTACTTC
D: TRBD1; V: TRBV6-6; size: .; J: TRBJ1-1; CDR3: CASSYGTVNTEAFF; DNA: TGTGCCAGCAGTTACGGGACAGTGAACACTGAAGCTTTCTTT
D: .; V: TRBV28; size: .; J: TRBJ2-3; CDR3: CASSGMDTQYF; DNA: TGTGCCAGCAGCGGGATGGATACGCAGTATTTT
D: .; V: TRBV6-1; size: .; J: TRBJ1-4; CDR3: CASSEGDFGDEKLFF; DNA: TGTGCCAGCAGTGAGGGCGACTTCGGAGATGAAAAACTGTTTTTT
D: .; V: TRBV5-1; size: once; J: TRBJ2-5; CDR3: CASSLFGETQYF; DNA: TGCGCCAGCAGCTTGTTTGGGGAGACCCAGTACTTC
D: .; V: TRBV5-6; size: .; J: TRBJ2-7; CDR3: CASSFPADPYEQYF; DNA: TGTGCCAGCAGCTTCCCGGCAGACCCCTACGAGCAGTACTTC
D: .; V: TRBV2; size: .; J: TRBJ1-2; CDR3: CASSARTARANYGYTF; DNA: TGTGCCAGCAGTGCCCGGACAGCCCGAGCTAACTATGGCTACACCTTC
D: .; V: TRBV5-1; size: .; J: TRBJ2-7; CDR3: CASSFDGGEQYF; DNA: TGCGCCAGCAGCTTTGATGGGGGCGAGCAGTACTTC
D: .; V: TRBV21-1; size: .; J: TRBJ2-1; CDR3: CASSKVRGRLKFF; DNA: TGTGCCAGCAGCAAAGTCAGGGGGCGCCTTAAGTTCTTC
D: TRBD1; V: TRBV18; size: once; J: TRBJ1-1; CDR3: CASSPSGQGATEAFF; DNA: TGTGCCAGCTCACCATCGGGACAGGGCGCCACTGAAGCTTTCTTT
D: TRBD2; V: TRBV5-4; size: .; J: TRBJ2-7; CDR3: CASSLAGLAGKGEQYF; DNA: TGTGCCAGCAGCTTGGCGGGACTAGCGGGAAAGGGCGAGCAGTACTTC
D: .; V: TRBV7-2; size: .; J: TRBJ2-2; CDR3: CASSLDRSTGELFF; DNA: TGTGCCAGCAGCTTAGACCGATCCACCGGGGAGCTGTTTTTT
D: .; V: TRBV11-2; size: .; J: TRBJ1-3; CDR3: CASRLGTPNTIYF; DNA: TGTGCCAGCAGGCTAGGGACACCAAACACCATATATTTT
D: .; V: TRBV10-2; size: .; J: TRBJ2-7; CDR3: CASRGASGGSYYEQYF; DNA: TGCGCCAGCAGGGGGGCATCAGGCGGGAGTTACTACGAGCAGTACTTC
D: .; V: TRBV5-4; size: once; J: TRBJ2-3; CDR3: CASSSPAVRYTQYF; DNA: TGTGCCAGCAGCTCACCAGCGGTCCGATATACGCAGTATTTT
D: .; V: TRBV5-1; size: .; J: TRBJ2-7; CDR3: CASSLGFVSDEQYF; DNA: TGCGCCAGCAGCTTGGGGTTCGTGAGTGACGAGCAGTACTTC
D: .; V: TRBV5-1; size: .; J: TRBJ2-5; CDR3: CASSLNRIGETQYF; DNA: TGCGCCAGCAGCTTGAATCGGATTGGGGAGACCCAGTACTTC
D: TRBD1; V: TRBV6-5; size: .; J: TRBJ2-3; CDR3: CASSYSGQTSTDTQYF; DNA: TGTGCCAGCAGTTACTCGGGACAGACTAGCACAGATACGCAGTATTTT
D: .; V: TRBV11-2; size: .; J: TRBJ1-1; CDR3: CASSLLGVKNTEAFF; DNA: TGTGCCAGCAGCCTACTAGGGGTTAAGAACACTGAAGCTTTCTTT
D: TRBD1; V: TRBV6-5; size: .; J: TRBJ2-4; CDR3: CASSRQGSTKNIQYF; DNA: TGTGCCAGCAGTCGACAGGGTTCGACCAAAAACATTCAGTACTTC
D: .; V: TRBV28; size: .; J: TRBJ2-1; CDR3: CASSSFRTFEQFF; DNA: TGTGCCAGCAGTTCTTTTAGAACCTTTGAGCAGTTCTTC
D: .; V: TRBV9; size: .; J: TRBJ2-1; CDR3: CASSVDGTSYNEQFF; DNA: TGTGCCAGCAGCGTAGACGGGACTTCCTACAATGAGCAGTTCTTC
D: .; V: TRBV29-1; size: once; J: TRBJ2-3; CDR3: CSVGNRGSTDTQYF; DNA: TGCAGCGTTGGCAATCGCGGTAGCACAGATACGCAGTATTTT
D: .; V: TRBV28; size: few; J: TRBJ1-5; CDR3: CASSWGSGILQPQHF; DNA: TGTGCCAGCAGCTGGGGAAGTGGGATTCTTCAGCCCCAGCATTTT
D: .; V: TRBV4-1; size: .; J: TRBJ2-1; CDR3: CASSQDPMDEQFF; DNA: TGCGCCAGCAGCCAAGACCCCATGGACGAGCAGTTCTTC
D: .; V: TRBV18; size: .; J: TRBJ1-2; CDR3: CASSPGTNDPYGYTF; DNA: TGTGCCAGCTCACCAGGGACAAACGACCCTTATGGCTACACCTTC
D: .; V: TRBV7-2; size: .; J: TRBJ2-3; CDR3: CASSPLGRLTDTQYF; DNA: TGTGCCAGCAGCCCCCTAGGGCGCCTCACAGATACGCAGTATTTT
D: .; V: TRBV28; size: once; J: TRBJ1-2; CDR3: CASLKAGGYTF; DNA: TGTGCCAGCCTCAAGGCGGGGGGCTACACCTTC
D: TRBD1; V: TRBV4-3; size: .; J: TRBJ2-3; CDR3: CASSGRGDRADTDTQYF; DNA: TGCGCCAGCAGCGGCCGCGGGGACAGGGCTGACACAGATACGCAGTATTTT
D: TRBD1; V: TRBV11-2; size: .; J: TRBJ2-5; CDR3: CASSLQTGLVETQYF; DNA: TGTGCCAGCAGCTTACAGACAGGGTTGGTAGAGACCCAGTACTTC
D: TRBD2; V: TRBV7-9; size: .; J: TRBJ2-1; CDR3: CASSWSRDYYNEQFF; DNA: TGTGCCAGCAGCTGGTCTCGGGACTACTACAATGAGCAGTTCTTC
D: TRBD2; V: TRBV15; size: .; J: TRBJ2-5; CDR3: CATSKFSGASGRSRIGETQYF; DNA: TGTGCCACCAGCAAATTTAGTGGGGCTAGCGGGAGAAGCAGAATAGGAGAGACCCAGTACTTC
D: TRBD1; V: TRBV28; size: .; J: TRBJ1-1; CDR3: CASSRQGAAEAFF; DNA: TGTGCCAGCAGTCGACAGGGGGCGGCTGAAGCTTTCTTT